A single sample gave rise to the 22 T cell receptor beta chains below, sequenced in a study of cytomegalovirus exposure and HLA in healthy donors. This PCR relied on a set of 60 Vbeta primers and 13 Jbeta primers. Profiling relied on immunoSEQ multiplex PCR, and the TCRdb table lists in-frame clones only, not all of them. This sample has about 120,000 clones, with under 12% found just once. Sample: PBMCs. These receptor sequences come from a woman aged 18-29 years in good health and CMV-seropositive.

The table lists this clone with a few counts. The chain links TRBV28 to TRBJ2-2, with D possibly being TRBD1 (6 bases). Germline CDR1 reads MDHEN; CDR2 reads SYDVKM. This CDR3 is built from 14 residues. The V and J ends lost 8 bases and 4 bases respectively, with 14 bases between them. CDR3 amino acids: CASHSWGRTGELFF. The CDR3 DNA is TGTGCCAGCCACTCATGGGGGCGCACCGGGGAGCTGTTTTTT.

The chain employs TRBV5-1 and TRBJ2-7; TRBD2 aligns across 9 bases. The CDR3 is 16 residues long. With V trimmed by 0 bases and J by 2 bases, 6 bases remained unmatched. Germline-derived CDR1 and CDR2 are SGHRS and YFSETQ. CDR3 DNA sequence: TGCGCCAGCAGCTTGGGATTAGCGGGAGTCCCCTACGAGCAGTACTTC. This translates into CASSLGLAGVPYEQYF.

There are a few counts of this clone. The rearrangement uses TRBV18 and TRBJ2-7; TRBD2 matches 9 bases. Germline CDR1 is KGHSH and CDR2 is LQKENI. V shed 5 bases and J 1 base; nucleotides not matched to a gene: 6. The CDR3 contains 15 residues. The CDR3 nucleotides are TGTGCCAGCTCAGGGGGAAGCGGGGGGTCCTACGAGCAGTACTTC. Its protein product is CASSGGSGGSYEQYF.

This clone appeared a few times. The V gene is TRBV4-1, the J gene TRBJ1-5; unclear D gene. Germline V gives CDR1 MGHRA, CDR2 YSYEKL. The CDR3 runs to 14 residues. Trimming left V 1 base short and J 3 bases short, with 7 bases between. The CDR3 sequence is CASSQVRINQPQHF. In DNA, the CDR3 is TGCGCCAGCAGCCAAGTGAGAATCAATCAGCCCCAGCATTTT.

This rearrangement joins TRBV5-6 to TRBJ2-7; the match to TRBD1 covers 9 bases. The CDR3 sequence is 15 residues long. Germline assignment: CDR1 SGHDT and CDR2 YYEEEE. V was clipped by 4 bases and J by 3 bases; unmatched bases: 8. The CDR3 DNA follows: TGTGCCAGCAGCGCAACCGGGACAGGGATCTACGAGCAGTACTTC. Residues: CASSATGTGIYEQYF.

This clone was counted a few times. This sequence joins TRBV6-5 and TRBJ2-3, with 8 bases identical to TRBD1. J lost 0 bases, V lost 6 bases, and 2 bases had no gene match. CDR3 size: 14 residues. The germline V gene has CDR1 MNHEY and CDR2 SVGAGI. The CDR3 region has the DNA TGTGCCAGCAGGCGGGACAGGAGCACAGATACGCAGTATTTT. Protein sequence: CASRRDRSTDTQYF.

The V gene is TRBV5-1, the J gene TRBJ2-1; TRBD2 matches 16 bases. J gave up 8 bases and V 5 bases, and 7 bases lay outside the gene matches. The CDR3 extends over 16 amino acids. Per the germline V gene, CDR1 is SGHRS and CDR2 is YFSETQ. The CDR3 loop is CASSYGTSGRADEQFF. CDR3 DNA sequence: TGCGCCAGCAGTTACGGGACTAGCGGGAGGGCCGATGAGCAGTTCTTC.

The chain uses TRBV6-5 and TRBJ1-4; TRBD1 might be the D (5 bases). Germline CDR1 is MNHEY and CDR2 is SVGAGI. With 0 bases removed from V and 8 bases from J, the gap between germline ends came to 13 bases. CDR3 length: 15 residues. The CDR3 nucleotides read TGTGCCAGCAGTTACTCTGGGGGGGGTAGGGAAAAACTGTTTTTT. Amino acid sequence: CASSYSGGGREKLFF.

This clone came up a few times. The chain links TRBV6-1 to TRBJ1-2, with D perhaps TRBD1 (6 bases). V was trimmed by 7 bases and J by 1 base, leaving 10 bases between them. The CDR3 contains 13 residues. Germline loops: CDR1 MNHNS, CDR2 SASEGT. CDR3 bases: TGTGCCAGCATCCAGGGGCGTAACTATGGCTACACCTTC. Translated, it gives CASIQGRNYGYTF.

The V call is TRBV28, the J call TRBJ2-1; 8 nucleotides agree with TRBD2. After removal of 3 bases from V and 8 bases from J, the junction contained 9 bases not matched to a gene. This CDR3 has 15 amino acids. Germline lookup yields CDR1 MDHEN and CDR2 SYDVKM. CDR3 sequence (DNA): TGTGCCAGCAGTTTTACGGGACTAGTTAGCCATGAGCAGTTCTTC. Translating it yields CASSFTGLVSHEQFF.

This clone occurred many times. The CDR3 nucleotides read TGTGCCAGCAGCTCACTCAGGGGGACTGAAGCTTTCTTT. Protein: CASSSLRGTEAFF. The chain joins TRBV5-5 to TRBJ1-1; 7 bases are shared with TRBD1. From germline, CDR1 is SGHKS and CDR2 YYEKEE (reference sequence). With V trimmed by 3 bases and J by 5 bases, 4 bases remained unmatched. This CDR3 is 13 amino acids long.

This clone turned up a few times. CDR3 in amino acids: CASSIRSQETQYF. CDR3 DNA: TGCGCCAGCAGCATACGGAGCCAAGAGACCCAGTACTTC. The chain recombines TRBV5-1 with TRBJ2-5; D is ambiguous. The V gene's germline CDR1 is SGHRS and CDR2 YFSETQ. The CDR3 runs 13 residues. Trimming left V 4 bases short and J 1 base short, with 8 bases between.

This chain links TRBV5-6 with TRBJ2-6; the D is unclear. Germline V gene data show CDR1 as SGHDT and CDR2 as YYEEEE. V lost 6 bases to trimming and J lost 1 base, with 11 bases between them. CDR3 length: 15 amino acids. The CDR3 region is CASNPKRSGANVLTF. The DNA for the CDR3 is TGTGCCAGCAACCCGAAGAGGTCTGGGGCCAACGTCCTGACTTTC.

The chain recombines TRBV7-9 with TRBJ2-3; 8 bases match TRBD1. The CDR3 contains 16 residues. Per germline, CDR1 SEHNR and CDR2 FQNEAQ (reference sequence). V was clipped by 5 bases and J by 6 bases; unmatched bases: 13. The CDR3: CASSLQGAPVGDTQYF. The CDR3 region has the DNA TGTGCCAGCAGCCTTCAGGGGGCGCCGGTTGGGGATACGCAGTATTTT.

This clone was counted a few times. The gene calls are TRBV10-3 and TRBJ2-2; D gene uncertain. The CDR3 is 15 residues long. V lost 2 bases and J 2 bases, leaving 9 bases between the germline ends. Germline V CDR1 and CDR2: ENHRY, SYGVKD. In DNA, the CDR3 is TGTGCCATCAGTGAGGGTGGCGGCAACACCGGGGAGCTGTTTTTT. It encodes CAISEGGGNTGELFF.

The V call is TRBV13, the J call TRBJ2-7; perhaps TRBD1 as D (5 bases). CDR3 size: 15 residues. Deletions cut 1 base from V and 5 bases from J, with 15 bases between. Per the germline V gene, CDR1 is PRHDT and CDR2 is FYEKMQ (reference sequence). CDR3 in amino acids: CASSLAGAQTHEQYF. CDR3 coding DNA: TGTGCCAGCAGCTTAGCTGGGGCACAAACCCACGAGCAGTACTTC.

This clone has just a few counts. The gene calls are TRBV6-4 and TRBJ1-2; 9 bases fit TRBD1. The ends lost 6 bases at V and 8 bases at J; junction bases unmatched: 4. CDR1 MRHNA and CDR2 SNTAGT come from the germline V gene. This CDR3 contains 12 residues. DNA of the CDR3: TGTGCCAGCAGAGGGGACAGGGCAGGCTACACCTTC. Translating gives CASRGDRAGYTF.

This clone has only a few counts. This chain joins TRBV15 and TRBJ1-4; 9 positions agree with TRBD1. J gave up 4 bases and V 6 bases, and 9 bases lay outside the gene matches. The CDR3 contains 16 residues. Germline CDR1 LNHNV, CDR2 YYDKDF (reference sequence). CDR3 loop: CATRGGQGLLNEKLFF. CDR3 DNA: TGTGCCACCAGGGGGGGACAGGGCCTACTTAATGAAAAACTGTTTTTT. Full variable domain (outside the CDR3, taken from reference TRBV15 and TRBJ1-4): DAMVIQNPRYQVTQFGKPVTLSCSQTLNHNVMYWYQQKSSQAPKLLFHYYDKDFNNEADTPDNFQSRRPNTSFCFLDIRSPGLGDTAMYLCATRGGQGLLNEKLFFGSGTQLSVL.

This clone was picked up a small number of times. This chain links TRBV10-3 with TRBJ2-5, with D perhaps TRBD2 (6 bases). This CDR3 is built from 15 residues. CDR1 is ENHRY and CDR2 is SYGVKD in the germline V gene. The V end lost 3 bases, the J end lost 4 bases, and 15 bases lay between the germline ends. Here the CDR3 reads CAISDGGEGSETQYF. The CDR3 DNA is TGTGCCATCAGTGATGGAGGGGAAGGGTCAGAGACCCAGTACTTC.

The chain couples TRBV6-5 to TRBJ1-1, with a tentative D call TRBD1 (5 bases). This CDR3 contains 16 residues. The germline V and J ends were trimmed by 0 bases and 5 bases, with 16 bases remaining between them. Germline V gives CDR1 MNHEY, CDR2 SVGAGI. The CDR3 sequence is CASSYSGAGVGTEAFF. DNA for the CDR3: TGTGCCAGCAGTTACTCGGGCGCGGGGGTTGGGACTGAAGCTTTCTTT.

This clone was counted a few times. The chain couples TRBV7-9 to TRBJ1-1; no clear D gene. V lost 5 bases and J 0 bases, leaving 10 bases between the germline ends. CDR1 and CDR2 from the germline V gene are SEHNR and FQNEAQ (reference sequence). The CDR3 covers 14 residues. The CDR3 loop reads CASSVLMLNTEAFF. In DNA, the CDR3 is TGTGCCAGCAGCGTACTGATGCTGAACACTGAAGCTTTCTTT. The whole variable domain, remainder taken from reference TRBV7-9 and TRBJ1-1, is DTGVSQNPRHKITKRGQNVTFRCDPISEHNRLYWYRQTLGQGPEFLTYFQNEAQLEKSRLLSDRFSAERPKGSFSTLEIQRTEQGDSAMYLCASSVLMLNTEAFFGQGTRLTVV.

V usage is TRBV27 and J usage is TRBJ2-1; unclear D gene. The germline V and J ends were trimmed by 5 bases and 5 bases, with 4 bases remaining between them. In germline, CDR1 is MNHEY, CDR2 SMNVEV (reference sequence). The CDR3 totals 11 residues. The CDR3 DNA reads as TGTGCCAGCAGTCTAAACAATGAGCAGTTCTTC. Its translation: CASSLNNEQFF.